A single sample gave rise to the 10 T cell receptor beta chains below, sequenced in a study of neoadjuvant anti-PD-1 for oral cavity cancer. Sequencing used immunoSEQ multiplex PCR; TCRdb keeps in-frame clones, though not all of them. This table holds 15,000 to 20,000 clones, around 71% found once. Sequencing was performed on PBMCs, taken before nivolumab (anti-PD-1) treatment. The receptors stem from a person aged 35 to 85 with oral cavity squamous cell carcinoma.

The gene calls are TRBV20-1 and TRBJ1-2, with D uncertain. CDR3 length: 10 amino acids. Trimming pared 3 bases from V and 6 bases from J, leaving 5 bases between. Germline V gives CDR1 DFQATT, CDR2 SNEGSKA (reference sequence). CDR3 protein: CSARTDGYTF. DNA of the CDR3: TGCAGTGCTAGGACCGATGGCTACACCTTC.

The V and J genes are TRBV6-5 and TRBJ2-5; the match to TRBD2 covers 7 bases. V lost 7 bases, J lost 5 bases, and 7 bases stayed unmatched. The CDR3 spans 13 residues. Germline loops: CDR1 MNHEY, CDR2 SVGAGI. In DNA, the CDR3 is TGTGCCAGCACCCCCGTCGGGAGGGAGACCCAGTACTTC. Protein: CASTPVGRETQYF.

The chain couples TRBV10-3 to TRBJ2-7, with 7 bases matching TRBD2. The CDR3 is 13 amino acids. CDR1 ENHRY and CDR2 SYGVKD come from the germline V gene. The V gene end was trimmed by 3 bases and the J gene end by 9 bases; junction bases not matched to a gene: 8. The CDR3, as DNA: TGTGCCATCAGTGACGGGAGGACCCACGGGCAGTACTTC. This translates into CAISDGRTHGQYF.

For the CDR3, the DNA is TGTGCCAGCTCACCCGACAGTGAAGCTTTCTTT. This encodes CASSPDSEAFF. The J gene is TRBJ1-1, the V gene TRBV18, with D maybe TRBD1 (5 bases). The CDR3 runs 11 residues. V was pared by 3 bases and J by 7 bases, with 6 bases between. The V gene's germline CDR1 is KGHSH and CDR2 LQKENI.

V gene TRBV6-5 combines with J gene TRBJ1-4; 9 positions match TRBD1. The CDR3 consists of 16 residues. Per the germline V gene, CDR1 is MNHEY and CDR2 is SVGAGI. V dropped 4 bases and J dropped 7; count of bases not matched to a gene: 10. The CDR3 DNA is TGTGCCAGCAGTTCTACTACAGGGGGCTGGTCTGAAAAACTGTTTTTT. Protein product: CASSSTTGGWSEKLFF.

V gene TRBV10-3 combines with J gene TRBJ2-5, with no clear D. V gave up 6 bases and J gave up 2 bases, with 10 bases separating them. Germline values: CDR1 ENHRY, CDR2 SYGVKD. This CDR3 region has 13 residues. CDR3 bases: TGTGCCATCAGCAAGTACGAACAAGAGACCCAGTACTTC. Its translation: CAISKYEQETQYF.

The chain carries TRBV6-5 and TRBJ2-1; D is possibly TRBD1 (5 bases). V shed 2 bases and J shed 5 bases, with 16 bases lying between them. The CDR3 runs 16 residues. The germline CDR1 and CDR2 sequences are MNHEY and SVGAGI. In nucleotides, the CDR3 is TGTGCCAGCAGTTACCTGGGGCAACGGGCAAACAATGAGCAGTTCTTC. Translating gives CASSYLGQRANNEQFF.

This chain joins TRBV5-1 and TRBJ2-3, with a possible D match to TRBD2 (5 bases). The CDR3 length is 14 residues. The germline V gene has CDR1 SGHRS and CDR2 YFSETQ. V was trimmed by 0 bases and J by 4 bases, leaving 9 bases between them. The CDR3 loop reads CASSLVAGPDTQYF. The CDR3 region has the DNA TGCGCCAGCAGCTTGGTGGCGGGCCCAGATACGCAGTATTTT.

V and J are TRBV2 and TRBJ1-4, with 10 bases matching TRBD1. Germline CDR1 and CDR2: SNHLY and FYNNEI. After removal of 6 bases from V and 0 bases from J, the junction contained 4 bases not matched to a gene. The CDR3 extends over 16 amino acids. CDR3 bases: TGTGCCAGCAGGACAGGGGGCGGAACAACTAATGAAAAACTGTTTTTT. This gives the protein CASRTGGGTTNEKLFF.

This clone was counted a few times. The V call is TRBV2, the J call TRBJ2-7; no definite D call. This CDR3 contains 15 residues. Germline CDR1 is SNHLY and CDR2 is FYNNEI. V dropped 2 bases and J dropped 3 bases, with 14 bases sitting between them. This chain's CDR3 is CASSEPPSSNYEQYF. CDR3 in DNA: TGTGCCAGCAGTGAACCACCCAGCTCTAACTACGAGCAGTACTTC.